This T cell receptor beta chain is drawn from a study of T-cell memory formation after mild COVID-19. The study's findings and limits: CD4+ clones that contracted lay mainly in CM and EM; CD8+ ones lay in EMRA. What remained unconfirmed was the SARS-CoV-2 specificity of second-wave clones peaking on day 37. Contracting clones, day 15 to 85, had balanced CD4/CD8, and later expanders favored CD4+.

Trimming left V 6 bases short and J 4 bases short, with 16 bases between. This CDR3 has 15 amino acids. On this clonotype itself: Its antigen remains unknown.

TCRdb reprocessed the 5' RACE reads with MiXCR, giving one entry per CDR3 protein. The sample holds some 150,000 distinct CDR3 sequences, 13% to 15% seen once. Sequencing was done on a sample of PBMCs or a T cell subset sorted from them (not recorded which). The chain has TRBV12-3 or TRBV12-4 and TRBJ1-5; D uncertain. The clonotype comes from an adult woman who had mild COVID-19 (a few samples of this study predate the infection). Cell type and time point are not known. CDR3 sequence: CASSSPEFRNQPQHF. CDR3 sequence (DNA): TGTGCCAGCAGCAGTCCCGAGTTTAGGAATCAGCCCCAGCATTTT.